These 26 T cell receptor beta chains were all obtained from the same sample, sequenced in a study of CD8 T cells in Susac syndrome. cDNA came from approximately 0.5 to 1 ug RNA primed by random hexamers. TCRdb itself ran the immunoSEQ multiplex PCR reads through MiXCR, one entry per CDR3 protein. The sample includes about 140,000 distinct CDR3 sequences, around 95% of them seen just once. The specimen sequenced was CD4+ T cells from PBMCs. These receptors were collected from a human donor with multiple sclerosis.

The rearrangement links TRBV3-1 to TRBJ2-3; 10 positions agree with TRBD2. Trimming at V came to 3 bases and at J to 8 bases, leaving 8 bases not matched to a gene. CDR1 and CDR2 (germline): LGHDT, YNNKEL (reference sequence). The CDR3 has 15 residues. CDR3 protein: CASSQSLAGDATQYF. In DNA form, the CDR3 reads TGTGCCAGCAGCCAGTCTCTAGCGGGGGACGCTACGCAGTATTTT.

The chain joins TRBV4-1 to TRBJ1-1; D not certain. Trimming removed 1 base from V and 4 bases from J, with 13 bases in between. CDR1 MGHRA and CDR2 YSYEKL come from the germline V gene. This CDR3 has 15 amino acids. The CDR3 spells CASSQVLALFTEAFF. The CDR3 region has the DNA TGCGCCAGCAGCCAAGTACTGGCCTTATTCACTGAAGCTTTCTTT.

The V and J genes are TRBV27 and TRBJ2-7; 10 nucleotides line up with TRBD1. CDR1 and CDR2 (germline): MNHEY, SMNVEV (reference sequence). The CDR3 loop spans 17 amino acids. Trimming removed 6 bases from V and 4 bases from J; junction bases left unmatched: 15. CDR3 protein: CASSPNPGTGATYEQYF. The CDR3 region has the DNA TGTGCCAGCAGCCCTAACCCCGGGACAGGGGCTACGTACGAGCAGTACTTC.

The rearrangement links TRBV29-1 to TRBJ2-6; D gene unclear. The CDR3 runs 15 residues. Trimming stripped 4 bases from V and 0 bases from J, with 10 bases between. Per the germline V gene, CDR1 is SQVTM and CDR2 is ANQGSEA. The CDR3 region is CSVGLINSGANVLTF. CDR3 bases: TGCAGCGTTGGGCTGATTAACTCTGGGGCCAACGTCCTGACTTTC.

This clonotype was counted only a few times. The chain recombines TRBV3-1 with TRBJ2-7, with 7 positions matching TRBD2. V gave up 4 bases and J gave up 2 bases; unmatched junction bases: 2. From germline, CDR1 is LGHDT and CDR2 YNNKEL (reference sequence). The length of the CDR3 is 13 residues. DNA for the CDR3: TGTGCCAGCAGCCGAAGCGGGGCCTACGAGCAGTACTTC. It is translated as CASSRSGAYEQYF.

The chain uses TRBV6-1 and TRBJ1-4, with TRBD1 identical over 9 bases. This CDR3 is built from 14 residues. The V gene's germline CDR1 is MNHNS and CDR2 SASEGT. V was pared by 8 bases and J by 8 bases, with 9 bases of the junction left unmatched. The CDR3 DNA is TGTGCCAGCTCGTGGGGACAGGGACGGGAAAAACTGTTTTTT. This sequence encodes CASSWGQGREKLFF.

The V call is TRBV30, the J call TRBJ1-1, with a possible D match to TRBD1 (6 bases). V was trimmed by 4 bases and J by 1 base, leaving 13 bases between them. The CDR3 has 14 residues. Looked up from germline, CDR1 is GTSNPN and CDR2 is SVGIG (reference sequence). CDR3 amino acids: CAWKEDSRNTEAFF. CDR3 sequence (DNA): TGTGCCTGGAAAGAGGACAGCAGGAACACTGAAGCTTTCTTT.

This chain joins TRBV3-1 and TRBJ2-3, with unresolved D. The CDR3 has 16 amino acids. V lost 0 bases and J 3 bases, leaving 13 bases between the germline ends. Germline CDR1 LGHDT, CDR2 YNNKEL (reference sequence). The CDR3 loop is CASSQDQRTGTDTQYF. The CDR3 DNA is TGTGCCAGCAGCCAAGATCAGCGCACTGGAACAGATACGCAGTATTTT.

This chain uses TRBV12-3 or TRBV12-4 with TRBJ2-7; D not certain. The CDR3 sequence is 13 residues long. Trimming cost V 1 base and J 2 bases, with 6 bases left between them. The CDR3 DNA reads TGTGCCAGCAGTTTAGGTGATGCCTACGAGCAGTACTTC. Translated, it gives CASSLGDAYEQYF.

The chain joins TRBV30 to TRBJ2-5, with 12 bases that match TRBD1. V trimming: 7 bases; J trimming: 5 bases; junction bases outside the gene matches: 8. Germline CDR1 reads GTSNPN; CDR2 reads SVGIG (reference sequence). The CDR3 consists of 14 residues. The CDR3 is CAYTRDRGHETQYF. In nucleotides, the CDR3 is TGTGCCTACACCCGGGACAGGGGGCATGAGACCCAGTACTTC.

CDR3 nucleotide sequence: TGTGCCAGCAGCGTGGATAGCGGGATGTACAATGAGCAGTTCTTC. It is translated as CASSVDSGMYNEQFF. This rearrangement joins TRBV9 to TRBJ2-1; 8 bases agree with TRBD2. CDR1 is SGDLS, CDR2 YYNGEE, per germline. This CDR3 is 15 amino acids long. The junction had 5 bases not matched to a gene; V was cut back by 2 bases and J by 4 bases.

The count of this clonotype is one. V usage is TRBV3-1 and J usage is TRBJ2-7; D is unresolved. Trimming took 3 bases from V and 4 from J, leaving 7 bases between them. The CDR3 contains 12 residues. Germline CDR1 is LGHDT and CDR2 is YNNKEL (reference sequence). The CDR3 spells CASSHHAYEQYF. The CDR3 DNA reads TGTGCCAGCAGCCATCATGCATACGAGCAGTACTTC.

The chain uses TRBV9 and TRBJ1-6; 8 bases fit TRBD1. CDR3 length: 15 residues. Per the germline V gene, CDR1 is SGDLS and CDR2 is YYNGEE. J gave up 4 bases and V 6 bases, and 6 bases lay outside the gene matches. CDR3 in DNA: TGTGCCAGCAAGAGGGACAGGTCTTATAATTCACCCCTCCACTTT. Translation: CASKRDRSYNSPLHF.

V and J are TRBV30 and TRBJ2-1; D ambiguous. Trimming pared 2 bases from V and 5 bases from J, leaving 7 bases between. From germline, CDR1 is GTSNPN and CDR2 SVGIG (reference sequence). The CDR3 has 12 amino acids. Written as DNA, the CDR3 is TGTGCCTGGAGTTCGTGGAACAATGAGCAGTTCTTC. It yields the protein CAWSSWNNEQFF. The whole variable domain, filled in from reference TRBV30 and TRBJ2-1, reads SQTIHQWPATLVQPVGSPLSLECTVEGTSNPNLYWYRQAAGRGLQLLFYSVGIGQISSEVPQNLSASRPQDRQFILSSKKLLLSDSGFYLCAWSSWNNEQFFGPGTRLTVL.

The chain uses TRBV29-1 and TRBJ2-7; a possible D gene is TRBD2 (5 bases). The CDR3 runs 14 residues. V was trimmed by 4 bases and J by 1 base, leaving 14 bases between them. Germline CDR1 SQVTM, CDR2 ANQGSEA. The CDR3 sequence is CSVAVAGSSYEQYF. CDR3 DNA: TGCAGCGTTGCAGTGGCTGGGAGTTCCTACGAGCAGTACTTC.

The gene calls are TRBV24-1 and TRBJ1-2, with 7 nucleotides matching TRBD1. In germline, CDR1 is KGHDR, CDR2 SFDVKD. The CDR3 sequence is 15 residues long. Trimming removed 4 bases from V and 4 bases from J; junction bases left unmatched: 8. CDR3: CATSDRTGDIYGYTF. CDR3 nucleotides: TGTGCCACCAGTGACCGAACAGGGGACATCTATGGCTACACCTTC.

The rearrangement uses TRBV7-2 and TRBJ1-5, with 9 bases matching TRBD1. Per the germline V gene, CDR1 is SGHTA and CDR2 is FQGNSA. Trimming took 4 bases from V and 3 from J; bases not matched to a gene: 4. The CDR3 has 15 residues. CDR3 coding DNA: TGTGCCAGCAGCTCGACAGGGGGAGACAATCAGCCCCAGCATTTT. This encodes CASSSTGGDNQPQHF.

V and J are TRBV30 and TRBJ2-7; D uncertain. This CDR3 is built from 11 residues. V was clipped by 0 bases and J by 2 bases, with 2 bases between them. The germline CDR1 and CDR2 sequences are GTSNPN and SVGIG (reference sequence). The CDR3: CAWSVAYEQYF. The CDR3, as DNA: TGTGCCTGGAGTGTGGCCTACGAGCAGTACTTC.

The rearrangement joins TRBV20-1 to TRBJ2-1; 10 bases fit TRBD2. Germline CDR1 and CDR2: DFQATT and SNEGSKA (reference sequence). The V gene end was trimmed by 0 bases and the J gene end by 2 bases; junction bases not matched to a gene: 13. The CDR3 is 19 residues long. CDR3: CSARDPGPGSGGAYNEQFF. The CDR3 nucleotides are TGCAGTGCTAGAGATCCGGGCCCGGGGAGCGGGGGGGCCTACAATGAGCAGTTCTTC.

This chain joins TRBV12-3 or TRBV12-4 and TRBJ2-3; D is perhaps TRBD1 (6 bases). V was pared by 7 bases and J by 2 bases, with 19 bases between. The CDR3 totals 16 residues. The CDR3 nucleotides read TGTGCCAGCACCACAGGAAAAGGGGGTTTCACAGATACGCAGTATTTT. Translating it yields CASTTGKGGFTDTQYF.

This chain links TRBV12-3 or TRBV12-4 with TRBJ2-1, with D possibly matching TRBD2 (5 bases). This CDR3 is built from 11 residues. The V end lost 6 bases, the J end lost 12 bases, and 12 bases lay between the germline ends. CDR3 bases: TGTGCCAGCAGGAATCTTGGGAGGCAGTTCTTC. This encodes CASRNLGRQFF.

This clonotype was counted once. V and J are TRBV6-5 and TRBJ1-6, with D hard to call. The CDR3 totals 19 residues. The germline V gene encodes CDR1 MNHEY and CDR2 SVGAGI. V was shortened by 0 bases and J by 0 bases, with 15 bases between the two germline ends. CDR3 DNA: TGTGCCAGCAGTTACTCTTACCGGGCCTCGAGCTCCTATAATTCACCCCTCCACTTT. Its protein is CASSYSYRASSSYNSPLHF.

This CDR3 reads CASSVGASGRGYEQYF. The CDR3 bases are TGTGCCAGCAGCGTAGGGGCTAGCGGGAGAGGTTACGAGCAGTACTTC. V usage is TRBV9 and J usage is TRBJ2-7; 10 nucleotides line up with TRBD2. The germline V gene has CDR1 SGDLS and CDR2 YYNGEE. The CDR3 runs to 16 residues. Losses at the gene ends were 0 bases for V and 4 bases for J; bases not matched to a gene: 7.

The V and J genes are TRBV5-6 and TRBJ2-5; no firm D call. Germline V gene lookup returns CDR1 SGHDT and CDR2 YYEEEE. Trimming pared 5 bases from V and 2 bases from J, leaving 10 bases between. The length of the CDR3 is 13 residues. In nucleotides, the CDR3 is TGTGCCAGCAGTACAAGACCACAAGAGACCCAGTACTTC. It is translated as CASSTRPQETQYF.

V and J are TRBV6-1 and TRBJ2-3; D possibly corresponds to TRBD1 (5 bases). The V gene lost 6 bases and the J gene lost 6 bases, with 25 bases spanning the gap. Looked up from germline, CDR1 is MNHNS and CDR2 is SASEGT. The CDR3 has 17 residues. The CDR3 loop reads CASRLVQGLSGRDTQYF. The DNA for the CDR3 is TGTGCCAGCAGACTGGTCCAGGGTCTGTCGGGTAGGGATACGCAGTATTTT.

The chain uses TRBV4-3 and TRBJ2-1; D is possibly TRBD1 (6 bases). The V gene's germline CDR1 is LGHNA and CDR2 YSLEER. Trimming removed 3 bases at V and 8 bases at J, with 8 bases between. This CDR3 region has 12 residues. CDR3 nucleotide sequence: TGCGCCAGCAGCCAGAACAGGGATGAGCAGTTCTTC. Translation gives CASSQNRDEQFF.